The clone carrying this T cell receptor beta chain was seen more than once but under ten times. This specimen belongs to a study of beta chain features in type 1 diabetes. In the study overall: Taken together, all samples contributed 90 million to 140 million examined sorted cells.

The purity of all sorted populations exceeded 95%. The CDR3 totals 14 residues. Trimming pared 8 bases from V and 4 bases from J, leaving 14 bases between. CDR1 and CDR2 (germline): SGHTA, FQGTGA. cDNA synthesis used the whole RNA isolate, giving expressed TCRB sequences. Data came from immunoSEQ multiplex PCR; TCRdb stores just in-frame clones and leaves some out. The sample includes 130,000 or so clones, about 10% of them seen just once. The sequenced sample was central memory CD4+ T cells from blood. This TCR derives from a young man in good health. V is TRBV7-3 and J is TRBJ2-2, with TRBD2 as a possible D gene (5 bases). CDR3: CASGRTGTTGELFF. CDR3 nucleotides: TGTGCCAGCGGAAGGACGGGAACCACCGGGGAGCTGTTTTTT.